What follows are 8 T cell receptor beta chains derived from one specimen sequenced in a study of blood T cells in healthy people across ages. A second PCR of about 6 to 12 cycles used a sample-barcoded 5' primer and a J-beta primer mix. Each CDR3 protein gets one entry after TCRdb re-called the 5' RACE reads with MiXCR. The sample has about 680,000 distinct CDR3 sequences; about half are singletons. Sequencing was performed on blood. The receptor set was obtained from a woman aged 60-75 years in good health.

The rearrangement links TRBV5-1 to TRBJ1-2; no definite D call. This CDR3 spans 14 amino acids. Germline V gene data show CDR1 as SGHRS and CDR2 as YFSETQ. Trimming removed 6 bases at V and 0 bases at J, with 12 bases between. DNA for the CDR3: TGCGCCAGCAACTTCGACACCGCTAACTATGGCTACACCTTC. Amino acid sequence: CASNFDTANYGYTF.

The sample holds a few counts of this clonotype. The rearrangement links TRBV4-2 to TRBJ2-7; 8 bases agree with TRBD2. This CDR3 has 17 amino acids. V gave up 4 bases and J gave up 0 bases; unmatched junction bases: 11. Germline CDR1 LGHNA, CDR2 YNFKEQ. CDR3 loop: CASSRTASGWSSYEQYF. The CDR3 region has the DNA TGTGCCAGCAGCCGAACCGCTAGCGGGTGGAGCTCCTACGAGCAGTACTTC.

The chain uses TRBV27 and TRBJ2-1; 8 nucleotides agree with TRBD1. This CDR3 has 16 residues. With 6 bases clipped from V and 7 bases from J, the junction kept 14 bases outside the gene matches. Germline CDR1 and CDR2: MNHEY and SMNVEV (reference sequence). DNA for the CDR3: TGTGCCAGCAGACCCGAGACAGGGGACCTAAGGAATGAGCAGTTCTTC. It specifies CASRPETGDLRNEQFF.

The genes are TRBV5-5 and TRBJ1-2, with TRBD1 identical over 8 bases. The V gene end was trimmed by 1 base and the J gene end by 1 base; junction bases not matched to a gene: 6. This CDR3 is built from 16 residues. Germline V lookup: CDR1 SGHKS, CDR2 YYEKEE (reference sequence). CDR3: CASSLRGDRINYGYTF. CDR3 DNA: TGTGCCAGCAGCTTGAGGGGGGACAGGATTAACTATGGCTACACCTTC.

This clonotype came up a few times. V and J are TRBV13 and TRBJ1-2; a weak D match, TRBD1 (6 bases). V was clipped by 5 bases and J by 6 bases, with 22 bases between them. Germline values: CDR1 PRHDT, CDR2 FYEKMQ (reference sequence). This CDR3 is 16 amino acids long. The CDR3: CASSAPGHREGDGYTF. The CDR3 DNA reads TGTGCCAGCAGCGCACCTGGACACAGGGAGGGAGATGGCTACACCTTC.

About this clonotype itself: A much bigger clone sits one base away, suggesting this may be a read error. V and J are TRBV5-1 and TRBJ2-4; 8 nucleotides align to TRBD2. The trim removed 5 bases at V and 13 bases at J, leaving 14 bases unmatched. In germline, CDR1 is SGHRS, CDR2 YFSETQ. The CDR3 consists of 14 residues. CDR3 residues: CASRDPGGGNEQYF. The CDR3, as DNA: TGCGCCAGCAGGGACCCGGGAGGGGGTAATGAGCAGTACTTC.

On this clonotype itself: A much larger clone differs from this one at a single base, so this may be a read error. V is TRBV5-6 and J is TRBJ2-4; possibly TRBD1 for D (6 bases). V lost 1 base and J lost 9, with 8 bases in between. Germline loops: CDR1 SGHDT, CDR2 YYEEEE. This CDR3 contains 12 residues. The CDR3 region has the DNA TGTGCCAGCAGCTTGAGGGGGAGCATTCAGTACTTC. It translates to CASSLRGSIQYF.

The V call is TRBV5-1, the J call TRBJ2-1; no definite D call. This CDR3 has 13 residues. V lost 0 bases and J lost 7, with 8 bases in between. CDR1 is SGHRS and CDR2 is YFSETQ in the germline V gene. In nucleotides, the CDR3 is TGCGCCAGCAGCTTGGAGGTCCGGAATGAGCAGTTCTTC. Residues: CASSLEVRNEQFF.